The entry that follows covers one T cell receptor beta chain sequence. Some clones are missing from TCRdb's copy, which holds only in-frame ones; the method was immunoSEQ multiplex PCR. The sample gives roughly 84,000 clones, approximately 91% of which show up once; approximately 7% is in the top ten. Germline V gene data show CDR1 as LNHDA and CDR2 as SQIVND (reference sequence). V lost 0 bases and J 1 base, leaving 15 bases between the germline ends. This CDR3 spans 17 amino acids. This entry is derived from a study of control samples from healthy donors and cancer patients. The J gene is TRBJ1-1, the V gene TRBV19, with a tentative D call TRBD1 (6 bases). This TCR came from a man aged 45-65 years in good health. Material: blood. The CDR3 here is CASSIDGAGAWNTEAFF. The CDR3 nucleotides read TGTGCCAGTAGTATAGATGGGGCAGGGGCCTGGAACACTGAAGCTTTCTTT.